This T cell receptor beta chain stems from a study of shared clonotypes between healthy human individuals (dated by TCRdb to 2018 to 2021). Notes on the research overall: A couple of women and a few men aged 18 to 49 years were included in the cohort. To estimate repertoire size and how much clonotype sharing occurs between individuals, the study deeply sequenced the blood TCR repertoires of about five healthy adults. For each donor, CD4 naive and CD4 memory were each given three plates, CD8 naive was given two plates, and CD8 memory was given one plate. Per donor, leukapheresis produced somewhere between about 0.8 and 9 billion PBMCs. Different laboratories and diverse techniques were used to prepare libraries and sequence TCR repertoires, to increase sequencing depth and limit assay-specific biases.

For this clone: Its target antigen remains unknown. No per-base quality is available; no much larger clone lies one base away.

General conclusions and limits of the study: Higher generation probabilities were observed for clonotypes shared by all four sorted-subset donors than for non-shared clonotypes. Sharing across a few donors was observed for approximately 5% of naive CD4, around 3.5% of naive CD8, over 2% of memory CD4, and about 0.4% of memory CD8 clonotypes. Even with the large sequencing depth, rarefaction of the sorted-subset datasets indicated that sequencing was incomplete. Naive subsets generally had larger estimated clonotype richness than memory subsets. Sampling was restricted to blood, and TCR repertoires in tissue are likely to differ from TCR repertoires in blood. Pairwise subsampling indicated that sequencing depth was expected to affect the degree of clonotype sharing among donors. Because the study included only a small number of donors, the genetic and exposure-history diversity represented was limited.

The CDR3, from cysteine to phenylalanine, totals 14 residues. Just the 42-base CDR3 DNA is kept, in frame starting at base 1. At the junction V is shortened by 0 bases and J by 4 bases, with 7 bases in between. The germline V gene provides CDR1 SNHLY and CDR2 FYNNEI. CD8 naive samples were obtained by positive selection for CCR7 among CD45RO-negative cells, yielding a CD45RA+CCR7+ population from which TemRA cells were excluded. The donors were healthy, HIV-negative adults who had no recently reported acute infections or vaccinations. All donors were Caucasian adults living in Nashville, Tennessee, USA. Blood was collected by leukapheresis, and PBMCs were isolated by Ficoll-Histopaque density gradient centrifugation and then cryopreserved in liquid nitrogen vapor phase. Analytical flow cytometry was used to check the purity and quantity of every magnetically sorted T cell population. Genomic DNA was isolated from every sorted fraction and measured by UV absorbance on a Nanodrop 2000c.

Using the deep immunoSEQ assay, multiplex PCR amplified TCR CDR3 regions from genomic DNA. For each cell subset, the extracted genomic DNA was distributed evenly across all wells of several immunoSEQ 96-well plates, and each plate served as one replicate. For sorted subsets, 200 ng of genomic DNA, equivalent to 25,000 to 30,000 T cell genomes, went into each replicate PCR. Purified libraries were quantified with a Qubit 3.0 fluorometer, sized on a Bioanalyzer 2100, and re-quantified with the KAPA Library Quantification kit. Every immunoSEQ 96-well plate was sequenced on a dedicated single-read 150-cycle Illumina NextSeq 550 flow cell. The published analysis was carried out like this. Because the immunoSEQ output held only junctional sequences and lacked quality scores, the filtering could not match the filtering applied to full-length reads. Sequences were annotated with PyIR, a Python wrapper for IgBLAST v1.9, using IMGT germline references to assign V/J genes and CDR3. Reads were removed for weak V/J assignments (E-value above 1e-6), missing CDR3, stop codons, out-of-frame junctions, or ambiguous translated residues. V3J clonotypes were defined as sequences sharing an identical inferred V gene, J gene, and CDR3 amino acid sequence. To compute the percentage overlap between repertoires, the number of shared unique clonotypes was divided by the size of the smaller repertoire. RTK rarefaction, the Chao1 estimator, and Recon v2.1 estimates of unobserved clonotypes were used to assess repertoire richness. For all TCRbeta clonotypes obtained by the gDNA method from four donors, generation probabilities were computed with OLGA. TCRdb holds this immuneACCESS table with in-frame rearrangements only. Some clones are missing; in checked studies, unresolved V genes explain under half, and the rest has no known cause. V, J and clone size derive from that table, while D and trimming were established from the DNA sequence. The sample contains 550,000 to 650,000 clones, roughly 95% of them found a single time. The ten largest clones take up approximately 0.1% of the sample.

The sample was naive CD8+ T cells sorted from blood. The label giving this sample's cell subset or site can be read as: CD45RA+CCR7+. Recombination joined TRBV2 with TRBJ2-1; the D gene remains uncertain. This clonotype was obtained from a young woman in good health. CDR3 protein: CASSEAALYNEQFF. The nucleotide sequence is TGTGCCAGCAGTGAAGCCGCGCTGTACAATGAGCAGTTCTTC.